This is a list of T cell receptor beta chains from one sample in a study of long-term antiretroviral therapy in people with HIV. Using immunoSEQ multiplex PCR, the repertoire was profiled, and TCRdb retains in-frame clones only, with some absent. Of almost 20,000 clones in the sample, less than 95% are singletons; the top ten hold over 7.5%. The sample was unsorted PBMCs, taken approximately 4.2 years before starting antiretroviral therapy. The receptor set was obtained from a woman aged 25-40 years with HIV. Each CDR3 is given with its conserved first and last residue. The D gene is left open where the match is weak. Some rows mark clone size as missing; the rest say once, few, many or name a class of expanded clone.

>13|once|TRBV18|TRBJ1-1|TRBD1
CASSPRTGSEAFF
TGTGCCAGCTCACCAAGGACAGGGTCTGAAGCTTTCTTT
>15|-|TRBV18|TRBJ1-3|TRBD1
CASSLTGGLENTIYF
TGTGCCAGCTCATTGACAGGGGGATTGGAAAACACCATATATTTT
>15|once|TRBV19|TRBJ2-2|-
CASSRQNANTGELFF
TGTGCCAGTAGTCGACAGAACGCGAACACCGGGGAGCTGTTTTTT
>14|-|TRBV19|TRBJ1-2|TRBD1
CASSPTGANYGYTF
TGTGCCAGTAGTCCGACAGGGGCGAACTATGGCTACACCTTC
>18|-|TRBV11-2|TRBJ1-6|-
CASSVRSGGSSYNSPLHF
TGTGCCAGCAGCGTTAGATCAGGCGGAAGCTCCTATAATTCACCCCTCCACTTT
>11|-|TRBV7-9|TRBJ2-7|-
CASSRVGEQYF
TGTGCCAGCAGCCGTGTAGGGGAGCAGTACTTC
>12|-|TRBV5-5|TRBJ1-2|-
CASSGGPPGYTF
TGTGCCAGCAGTGGGGGGCCCCCTGGCTACACCTTC
>13|-|TRBV29-1|TRBJ1-4|TRBD1
CSVETGGNEKLFF
TGCAGCGTTGAGACAGGGGGGAATGAAAAACTGTTTTTT
>13|once|TRBV10-3|TRBJ2-7|TRBD1
CAISEDRGYEQYF
TGTGCCATCAGTGAAGACAGGGGCTACGAGCAGTACTTC
>14|-|TRBV15|TRBJ1-3|-
CATSSSGAGNTIYF
TGTGCCACCAGCTCGTCAGGGGCTGGAAACACCATATATTTT
>11|-|TRBV30|TRBJ1-2|TRBD1
CAWSRGQGYTF
TGTGCCTGGAGCAGGGGGCAAGGCTACACCTTC